The 19 T cell receptor beta chains in this list originate from one sample, sequenced in a study of PD-L1 blockade in urothelial cancer. This table comes from immunoSEQ multiplex PCR, and its TCRdb copy is limited to in-frame clones, with some not included. The table lists 90,000 to 120,000 clones, approximately 85% of them singletons. The sequencing here drew on PBMCs, taken around atezolizumab (anti-PD-L1) treatment. The receptors come from a man aged 50 or older with urothelial cancer.

The chain carries TRBV6-1 and TRBJ2-3; D might be TRBD2 (5 bases). Germline CDR1 is MNHNS and CDR2 is SASEGT. The V and J ends lost 6 bases and 6 bases respectively, with 7 bases between them. The CDR3 length is 11 residues. This chain's CDR3 is CASRRGDTQYF. The CDR3 region has the DNA TGTGCCAGCAGGAGAGGGGATACGCAGTATTTT.

The V gene is TRBV30, the J gene TRBJ2-4; 8 bases match TRBD2. The CDR3 covers 13 residues. Germline V gene data show CDR1 as GTSNPN and CDR2 as SVGIG (reference sequence). With V trimmed by 5 bases and J by 3 bases, 3 bases remained unmatched. CDR3 in DNA: TGTGCCTGGTCCGGGACTAGCAAAAACATTCAGTACTTC. It translates to CAWSGTSKNIQYF.

The V call is TRBV30, the J call TRBJ1-1; D is ambiguous. Germline lookup yields CDR1 GTSNPN and CDR2 SVGIG (reference sequence). The CDR3 length is 15 residues. Trimming removed 5 bases from V and 3 bases from J, with 19 bases in between. The CDR3 DNA reads TGTGCCTGGCTTTCCTCTATGTCTCCGTACACTGAAGCTTTCTTT. Protein product: CAWLSSMSPYTEAFF.

The sample holds one count of this clone. The rearrangement uses TRBV28 and TRBJ2-2, with D perhaps TRBD1 (6 bases). This CDR3 comprises 14 residues. The germline gives CDR1 MDHEN, CDR2 SYDVKM. Trimming removed 8 bases at V and 4 bases at J, with 14 bases between. CDR3 sequence reads: CASETGMGTGELFF. The CDR3 nucleotides are TGTGCCAGCGAAACAGGGATGGGCACCGGGGAGCTGTTTTTT.

The chain couples TRBV27 to TRBJ1-2, with 7 bases identical to TRBD1. The germline gives CDR1 MNHEY, CDR2 SMNVEV (reference sequence). The CDR3 is made up of 16 amino acids. Losses at the gene ends were 4 bases for V and 1 base for J; bases not matched to a gene: 9. DNA of the CDR3: TGTGCCAGCAGTTCGTTTTCGGGACAGATTAACTATGGCTACACCTTC. Its protein product is CASSSFSGQINYGYTF.

The rearrangement joins TRBV5-4 to TRBJ1-1; D not resolved. This CDR3 has 13 amino acids. Looked up from germline, CDR1 is SGHNT and CDR2 is YYREEE (reference sequence). The V and J ends lost 2 bases and 1 base respectively, with 6 bases between them. The CDR3 DNA is TGTGCCAGCAGCTTCTGGGCGAACACTGAAGCTTTCTTT. It translates to CASSFWANTEAFF.

The V and J genes are TRBV18 and TRBJ1-1; TRBD1 might be the D (6 bases). The germline V gene has CDR1 KGHSH and CDR2 LQKENI. CDR3 length: 15 amino acids. Trimming took 6 bases from V and 5 from J, leaving 19 bases between them. The DNA for the CDR3 is TGTGCCAGCTCGCCAAGGGAGGGGGGAGGAACTGAAGCTTTCTTT. Amino acid sequence: CASSPREGGGTEAFF.

The CDR3 DNA is TGTGCCAGTAGTATAGCCACAAGAAACACTGAAGCTTTCTTT. This encodes CASSIATRNTEAFF. V is TRBV19 and J is TRBJ1-1, with D uncertain. Germline-derived CDR1 and CDR2 are LNHDA and SQIVND (reference sequence). Between the trimmed V and J ends, which lost 1 base and 2 bases, there was a span of 8 bases. The CDR3 contains 14 residues.

Only a few counts were recorded for this clone. The chain employs TRBV5-1 and TRBJ1-1; D not resolved. CDR3 length equals 14 residues. V shed 7 bases and J shed 4 bases, with 17 bases lying between them. The germline CDR1 and CDR2 sequences are SGHRS and YFSETQ. CDR3 bases: TGCGCCAGCGGCCCTGACATGTCTTTCACTGAAGCTTTCTTT. Its translation is CASGPDMSFTEAFF.

In this sample, this clone turned up a few times. This chain joins TRBV2 and TRBJ1-1, with TRBD1 matching over 9 bases. V shed 10 bases, J shed 5 bases, and the junction held 5 bases outside the gene matches. CDR1 and CDR2 (germline): SNHLY, FYNNEI. The CDR3 is 12 residues long. This chain's CDR3 is CAIGQGLTEAFF. CDR3 coding DNA: TGTGCCATAGGACAGGGGTTGACTGAAGCTTTCTTT. Based on the CDR3 plus reference TRBV2 and TRBJ1-1, the full variable domain is EPEVTQTPSHQVTQMGQEVILRCVPISNHLYFYWYRQILGQKVEFLVSFYNNEISEKSEIFDDQFSVERPDGSNFTLKIRSTKLEDSAMYFCAIGQGLTEAFFGQGTRLTVV.

The V gene is TRBV5-1, the J gene TRBJ2-2; perhaps TRBD1 as D (5 bases). CDR1 and CDR2 (germline): SGHRS, YFSETQ. The CDR3 is 16 amino acids. The V end was cut by 0 bases, the J end by 1 base, with 10 bases between. The CDR3 nucleotides are TGCGCCAGCAGCTTGGCGCCCCAGGGGAACACCGGGGAGCTGTTTTTT. This codes for CASSLAPQGNTGELFF.

Ten or more counts support this clone. The rearrangement links TRBV4-1 to TRBJ1-2, with D uncertain. Germline CDR1 and CDR2: MGHRA and YSYEKL. V dropped 2 bases and J dropped 4 bases, with 11 bases sitting between them. The CDR3 length is 14 residues. The CDR3 reads CASSQTGIPYGYTF. The CDR3 bases are TGCGCCAGCAGCCAAACCGGGATTCCCTATGGCTACACCTTC.

The rearrangement uses TRBV2 and TRBJ2-1; unclear D gene. V gave up 6 bases and J gave up 10 bases, with 10 bases separating them. The CDR3 is 11 amino acids. The V gene's germline CDR1 is SNHLY and CDR2 FYNNEI. In DNA, the CDR3 is TGTGCCAGCAGGCGATCAGGCGAGCAGTTCTTC. Protein product: CASRRSGEQFF.

The chain joins TRBV28 to TRBJ1-5, with TRBD1 identical over 8 bases. This CDR3 contains 15 residues. Trimming at V came to 6 bases and at J to 2 bases, leaving 6 bases not matched to a gene. Germline V gives CDR1 MDHEN, CDR2 SYDVKM. CDR3 protein: CASRTPGGGNQPQHF. CDR3 DNA sequence: TGTGCCAGCAGAACACCAGGGGGCGGCAATCAGCCCCAGCATTTT.

The chain has TRBV2 and TRBJ2-2, with TRBD1 as a possible D gene (7 bases). Deletions cut 5 bases from V and 7 bases from J, with 11 bases between. Germline CDR1 SNHLY, CDR2 FYNNEI. The CDR3 extends over 13 amino acids. DNA for the CDR3: TGTGCCAGCAGTTCCCAGGGGGGCGGGGAGCTGTTTTTT. Translating it yields CASSSQGGGELFF.

J is TRBJ2-1 and V is TRBV6-1; D ambiguous. Germline values: CDR1 MNHNS, CDR2 SASEGT. The CDR3 extends over 16 amino acids. V was clipped by 2 bases and J by 0 bases, with 11 bases between them. CDR3 bases: TGTGCCAGCAGTGAAAGTGCCGTCAGCTCCTACAATGAGCAGTTCTTC. This gives the protein CASSESAVSSYNEQFF.

The V call is TRBV20-1, the J call TRBJ1-1; D call uncertain. The CDR3 loop spans 11 amino acids. From germline, CDR1 is DFQATT and CDR2 SNEGSKA (reference sequence). Trimming pared 7 bases from V and 1 base from J, leaving 7 bases between. Here the CDR3 DNA reads TGCAGTGTGAGTAAGAACACTGAAGCTTTCTTT. This gives the protein CSVSKNTEAFF.

The rearrangement joins TRBV19 to TRBJ2-7, with 9 positions matching TRBD2. The trim removed 6 bases at V and 6 bases at J, leaving 3 bases unmatched. The CDR3 consists of 12 residues. The germline CDR1 and CDR2 sequences are LNHDA and SQIVND (reference sequence). The CDR3 protein is CASSVREGEQYF. CDR3 nucleotides: TGTGCCAGTAGCGTGCGGGAGGGCGAGCAGTACTTC.

This chain joins TRBV28 and TRBJ1-6; D is ambiguous. The CDR3 contains 14 residues. The germline gives CDR1 MDHEN, CDR2 SYDVKM. V was cut by 3 bases and J by 8 bases, with 11 bases left in between. The DNA of the CDR3 is TGTGCCAGCAGTTTGTTCCAGGTGTATTCACCCCTCCACTTT. Amino acids: CASSLFQVYSPLHF. The complete variable domain, with remaining parts taken from reference TRBV28 and TRBJ1-6, reads DVKVTQSSRYLVKRTGEKVFLECVQDMDHENMFWYRQDPGLGLRLIYFSYDVKMKEKGDIPEGYSVSREKKERFSLILESASTNQTSMYLCASSLFQVYSPLHFGNGTRLTVT.